A single sample gave rise to the 7 T cell receptor beta chains below, sequenced in a study of cytomegalovirus exposure and HLA in healthy donors. Profiling relied on immunoSEQ multiplex PCR, and the TCRdb table lists in-frame clones only, not all of them. The profile shows about 110,000 clones, under 85% of them singletons. The sample taken for sequencing was PBMCs. These receptors originate from a woman younger than 35 in good health and CMV-seronegative.

This rearrangement joins TRBV6-5 to TRBJ1-2; a weak D match, TRBD1 (5 bases). Trimming shortened V by 5 bases and J by 4 bases, and 14 bases separated the two germline ends. Germline CDR1 is MNHEY and CDR2 is SVGAGI. CDR3 length: 14 residues. CDR3 DNA sequence: TGTGCCAGCAGTCCCGCCCAGGGACTCTATGGCTACACCTTC. Its protein product is CASSPAQGLYGYTF.

The rearrangement joins TRBV27 to TRBJ2-7, with TRBD1 identical over 9 bases. With V trimmed by 5 bases and J by 3 bases, 5 bases remained unmatched. The CDR3 is made up of 14 amino acids. The V gene's germline CDR1 is MNHEY and CDR2 SMNVEV (reference sequence). The CDR3 is CASSHGQGIYEQYF. The DNA of the CDR3 is TGTGCCAGCAGTCACGGACAGGGGATCTACGAGCAGTACTTC.

The chain couples TRBV30 to TRBJ2-7; 8 bases agree with TRBD2. The V gene end was trimmed by 1 base and the J gene end by 12 bases; junction bases not matched to a gene: 8. The CDR3 sequence is 12 residues long. Germline V lookup: CDR1 GTSNPN, CDR2 SVGIG (reference sequence). The CDR3 here is CAWSGSGASRYF. The CDR3 DNA is TGTGCCTGGAGTGGTAGCGGGGCTTCTCGGTACTTC. The whole variable domain, remainder taken from reference TRBV30 and TRBJ2-7, is SQTIHQWPATLVQPVGSPLSLECTVEGTSNPNLYWYRQAAGRGLQLLFYSVGIGQISSEVPQNLSASRPQDRQFILSSKKLLLSDSGFYLCAWSGSGASRYFGPGTRLTVT.

This sequence joins TRBV2 and TRBJ1-3; D ambiguous. The CDR3 length is 16 residues. Trimming stripped 8 bases from V and 7 bases from J, with 24 bases between. CDR1 is SNHLY and CDR2 is FYNNEI in the germline V gene. The CDR3 protein is CASGGSRERGTNTIYF. CDR3 nucleotides: TGTGCCAGCGGAGGCAGCCGGGAGAGAGGTACTAACACCATATATTTT.

This chain links TRBV9 with TRBJ2-3, with D perhaps TRBD1 (6 bases). The CDR3 has 15 residues. With 3 bases removed from V and 0 bases from J, the gap between germline ends came to 11 bases. CDR1 SGDLS and CDR2 YYNGEE come from the germline V gene. CDR3 region: CASSARTESTDTQYF. Here the CDR3 DNA reads TGTGCCAGCAGCGCAAGGACAGAGAGCACAGATACGCAGTATTTT.

The J gene is TRBJ2-7, the V gene TRBV27, with 10 nucleotides matching TRBD2. Germline V gives CDR1 MNHEY, CDR2 SMNVEV (reference sequence). V lost 4 bases and J lost 1; bases outside the gene matches: 10. There are 17 residues in the CDR3. CDR3 loop: CASSSPGSGGRSYEQYF. CDR3 nucleotides: TGTGCCAGCAGTTCCCCGGGTAGCGGGGGGAGATCCTACGAGCAGTACTTC.

Written as DNA, the CDR3 is TGTGCCAGCAGCTTAGGTACCAGACAACAAGAGACCCAGTACTTC. This translates into CASSLGTRQQETQYF. The rearrangement links TRBV11-3 to TRBJ2-5; D is unresolved. The V and J ends lost 1 base and 2 bases respectively, with 11 bases between them. The germline V gene encodes CDR1 SGHNT and CDR2 YENEEA. This CDR3 region has 15 residues. Variable domain in full (rest from reference TRBV11-3 and TRBJ2-5): EAGVVQSPRYKIIEKKQPVAFWCNPISGHNTLYWYLQNLGQGPELLIRYENEEAVDDSQLPKDRFSAERLKGVDSTLKIQPAELGDSAVYLCASSLGTRQQETQYFGPGTRLLVL.